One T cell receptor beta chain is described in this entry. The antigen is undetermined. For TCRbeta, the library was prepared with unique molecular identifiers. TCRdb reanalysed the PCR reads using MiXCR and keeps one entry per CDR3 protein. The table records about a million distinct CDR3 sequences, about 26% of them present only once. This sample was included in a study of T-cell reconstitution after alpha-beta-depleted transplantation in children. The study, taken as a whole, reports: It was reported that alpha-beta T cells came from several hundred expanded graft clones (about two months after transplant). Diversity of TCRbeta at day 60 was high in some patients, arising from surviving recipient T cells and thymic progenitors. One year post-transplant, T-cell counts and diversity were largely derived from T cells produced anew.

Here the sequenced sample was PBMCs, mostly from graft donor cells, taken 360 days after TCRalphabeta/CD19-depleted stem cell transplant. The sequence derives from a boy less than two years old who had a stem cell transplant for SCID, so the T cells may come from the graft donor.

The CDR3 sequence is CASSLVDRADEQYF. CDR3 in DNA: TGCGCCAGCAGCTTGGTGGACAGGGCAGACGAGCAGTACTTC. The chain links TRBV5-1 to TRBJ2-7, with TRBD1 matching 8 bases. The germline V gene has CDR1 SGHRS and CDR2 YFSETQ. This CDR3 has 14 residues. Trimming cost V 0 bases and J 5 bases; bases outside gene matches: 4.